The sequence of this T cell receptor beta chain was determined in a study of cytomegalovirus exposure and HLA in healthy donors (dated by TCRdb to about 2017). Describing the broader study: In an earlier analysis of several hundred of the donors, 276 Gb of sequence data and approximately 100 million unique TCR beta sequences from some 170 million T cells were reported. Roughly 300 gigabases of sequencing data and around 85 million unique TCR sequences made up an early release that covered several hundred HLA-typed donors. Of the roughly 410 genotyped donors, roughly 80% were placed in the genetic ancestry cluster associated with self-reported Caucasian donors. The study aimed to test whether signatures of past pathogen exposure could be identified by cataloging public T cell receptors. The study profiled the T cell repertoires of about 640 subjects by immunosequencing and related them to cytomegalovirus serostatus. In addition to the first cohort of roughly 670 subjects, a separate validation cohort of 130 or so different subjects was used. To predict cytomegalovirus infection status, the study combined high-throughput TCR immunosequencing, statistical association of individual TCRs with disease status, and machine learning. To study patterns of TCR occurrence, a later analysis re-analyzed previously published TCR beta repertoires from 500 to 850 donors and added high-resolution HLA genotyping. In the later analysis, no new phenotypic data were used to find candidate immune exposures; instead, reliance was placed on TCR beta sequences and their occurrence across donors. In an earlier analysis of more than 550 of the donors, high-throughput TCR beta sequencing was used to judge whether each TCR beta V gene segment behaved as functional or pseudogenic. Donor age, sex, ethnicity and CMV serostatus were compiled alongside the repertoire data. A later genetic analysis used genome-wide SNP genotypes for about 60% of the roughly 700 donors, treating that subset as a discovery cohort. All discovery cohort repertoires had been generated using a single sequencing platform. HLA typing included class I and class II loci at four-digit resolution. Typing coverage varied by locus: about 629-630 donors for A, B, C, DRB1 and DQB1; some 520 for DQA1; about 600 for DPA1; more than 450 for DPB1. Roughly 5 DR-DQ haplotypes were handled as single units for association and clustering, since linkage in the cohort was strong. Across some 400 genotyped donors of the cohort, an average of roughly 250,000 unique TCR beta nucleotide sequences per donor were sequenced, and around 20% of those sequences were non-productive.

In the germline V gene, CDR1 corresponds to LGHNA and CDR2 to YNFKEQ. From cysteine to phenylalanine, the CDR3 is 16 amino acids long. Only CDR3 DNA remains: 48 bases, in frame from the first base. V gives up 1 base and J gives up 0 bases, and the segment between their germline ends measures 7 bases. The cohort consisted of 666 healthy bone marrow donors. Cohort members were all nominally healthy when sampled, although unrecorded immune exposures were likely present. The donor tested CMV seronegative and was one of the 352 seronegative cohort members. Each donor provided a peripheral blood sample, and peripheral blood mononuclear cells were used for TCR beta sequencing. The Qiagen DNeasy Blood Extraction Kit was used to extract genomic DNA from the blood cell samples. Overall study outcomes, separate from this receptor: A further reported finding was that TCR beta sequences accurately predicted the HLA-A and HLA-B alleles for most subjects in the first cohort. The study gave a list of 150 to 200 TCR beta chains associated with cytomegalovirus. The cohort was sequenced for TCR beta chains only, and without alpha or paired-chain data the features that could be detected were limited. While some public TCRs were present in many individuals, most TCR sequences turned up only very rarely across donors. At a false discovery rate of 0.05, a later analysis linked 15,000 to 20,000 TCR beta sequences to specific HLA alleles. The only immune exposure information available for the cohort was CMV serostatus. The presence/absence analyses assumed that sequencing depth was roughly uniform across donors, and that assumption may not be true. Broadly in line with IMGT annotations, most TCR beta V segments showed up in productive rearrangements about 87% or about 30% of the time in an earlier analysis of 450 to 600 of the donors. Cytomegalovirus status was reported to be diagnosed by the classifier with high specificity and sensitivity in both the original and validation cohorts. According to a later analysis, most CMV-associated TCR beta chains appeared to be HLA-restricted, and the HLA associations seemed to be driven largely by CMV exposure. An association between a missense DCLRE1C variant and V-gene and J-gene trimming of TCR beta chains was found in a later genetic analysis and replicated in an independent cohort. A few of the identified cytomegalovirus-associated TCR beta chains were confirmed in vitro to be specific for cytomegalovirus antigens. Because counts were too low, about 18 rarely observed V segments, including chromosome 9 orphons, were left out of the earlier analysis of a few hundred of the donors. Correlated functional status among segregating V segments might reflect linkage disequilibrium, but an unknown experimental factor could not be ruled out. When HLA alleles, especially DR and DQ, strongly co-occurred, attributing TCR associations to individual alleles was difficult. In a later analysis, TCR association rates were found to vary across HLA loci, with the most associated TCRs seen for DRB1 alleles and the fewest for HLA-C alleles. Compared with equally common non-associated chains, HLA-associated TCR beta chains in a later analysis were more clonally expanded and had lower generation probabilities. According to a later genetic analysis, donors in an Asian-associated ancestry cluster had fewer N-insertions in productive TCRs than the approximately 630-donor mean. According to the authors, the approach could potentially be generalized to other disease states and immunological phenotypes. HLA typing was unavailable for some donors at each locus, so association tests used only the typed subset. Several of the top co-occurrence clusters appeared to be linked to parvovirus B19, influenza, CMV and Epstein-Barr virus, according to a later analysis. Because the 87-base-pair reads could not distinguish some IMGT-functional V segments, including TRBV6-2 and TRBV6-3, those segments were excluded. A cluster of highly shared sequence variants was judged likely to represent a technical artifact of the sequencing pipeline.

Libraries came from the immunoSEQ multiplex PCR assay. The multiplex PCR relied on a mix of 60 forward primers for TCR Vbeta segments and 13 reverse primers for TCR Jbeta segments. The CDR3 region of rearranged TCR beta genes was amplified from genomic DNA by a multiplex PCR assay. On the Illumina HiSeq System, the amplified TCR beta libraries were sequenced as 87-base-pair reads. In the original analysis: A later analysis tallied roughly 78 million unique TCR beta chains across the 640 or so repertoires, and about 10 million of those chains were shared by two or more donors. To remove PCR and sequencing errors, raw reads were error-corrected and collapsed into unique sequences using a nearest-neighbor algorithm that merged closely related sequences. Alignment of CDR3 sequences to IMGT reference sequences was used to assign V, D and J gene segments. For a sequence to be retained, a match of at least six nucleotides was required to both a V gene segment and a J gene segment. A rearrangement was called productive if the CDR3 had no stop codons and remained in frame with V and J, and every other rearrangement was called non-productive. CDR3 was defined by IMGT convention, running from the second conserved V-encoded cysteine to the conserved J-encoded phenylalanine. In an earlier analysis of roughly 580 of the donors, sequences lacking an unambiguous match to a single V gene segment were excluded. An earlier analysis of a few hundred of the donors classified V segments as functional when productive rearrangements were above 56.7% and as segregating when the standard deviation between donors was above 5%. A statistical classification framework was built to diagnose cytomegalovirus status from the catalog of TCR beta chain sequences. A later analysis assigned V and J genes by comparing TCR nucleotide sequences with IMGT/GENE-DB human TR gene sequences. The TCRdist pipeline was used in a later analysis to assign CDR3 sequences and most-parsimonious VDJ recombination scenarios. In a later analysis, each TCR beta chain was defined by its CDR3 amino acid sequence together with its V-gene family, and reads lacking a unique V-gene family were excluded. To address suspected cross-contamination and a sequencing artifact, a later analysis removed a few hundred highly shared, low-generation-probability nucleotide sequences. A later analysis calculated a clonal expansion index for each public chain from normalized within-repertoire ranks of inferred template counts. In a later analysis, generation probabilities were computed with a VDJ recombination model fitted to out-of-frame rearrangements, and the resulting probabilities were checked against IGoR. Hypergeometric tests were used in a later analysis to score TCR-TCR, TCR-HLA and TCR-CMV co-occurrence, with a repertoire-size bias correction applied to the TCR pairs. False discovery rates were estimated in a later analysis by permuting HLA or CMV assignments 20 times. In a later analysis, co-occurring TCRs were grouped using DBSCAN, with TCRdist sequence similarity added in when clustering inside HLA-allele-positive subsets. Co-occurrence clustering excluded repertoires with fewer than 30,000 or more than 120,000 public chains, plus five with anomalous nucleotide sharing. Here the immuneACCESS table is served through TCRdb, limited to in-frame sequences with V and J called. Missing clones are a known gap in these copies; in checked studies unresolved V genes cover under half, and the rest lacks a known reason. V, J and clone size derive from that table, while D and trimming were established from the DNA sequence. Within this sample are around 130,000 clones, with roughly three fifths of them counted one time only. 5.5% to 7% of the sample lies in the top ten.

A remark on this clone: Its antigen has not been determined. Nothing much larger sits one base from this clone, and base qualities are not available.

The TCR comes from an older woman in good health and CMV-seronegative. The chain is made from TRBV4-2 and TRBJ2-6; TRBD2 could be the D gene, as 6 bases match. Material for sequencing was PBMCs. For the CDR3, the sequence is CASSQGEASGANVLTF. In nucleotide form, the sequence is TGTGCCAGCAGCCAAGGGGAGGCCTCTGGGGCCAACGTCCTGACTTTC.